These 21 T cell receptor beta chains came from one sample sequenced in a study of CD8+CD57+ T cells in acquired aplastic anemia. An expansion of CD8+CD57+ cells by flow cytometry had been shown in patients chosen for sequencing. Genomic DNA constituted the template upon which TCR beta VDJ and CDR3 profiling was performed. TCRdb re-called the reads with MiXCR, one entry per CDR3 protein. Of more than 95,000 distinct CDR3 sequences in the sample, 30% to 45% were seen once. Sequenced: sorted CD4+, CD8+, or CD8+CD57+ T cells (not recorded which) from PBMCs. These receptors all come from a human donor with aplastic anemia.

The count of this clonotype is one. The chain couples TRBV7-3 to TRBJ1-5; 10 bases are shared with TRBD1. Germline values: CDR1 SGHTA, CDR2 FQGTGA. V trimming: 6 bases; J trimming: 0 bases; junction bases outside the gene matches: 5. The CDR3 consists of 16 residues. CDR3 bases: TGTGCCAGCAGTGGGGACAGGGGTAATAGCAATCAGCCCCAGCATTTT. Translating it yields CASSGDRGNSNQPQHF.

As to this clonotype: A single base separates this from a much larger clone, so it may be a read error. The J gene is TRBJ1-5, the V gene TRBV5-8; D not resolved. The ends were cut back, 7 bases at V and 5 bases at J, with 16 bases in the middle. From germline, CDR1 is SGHTS and CDR2 YDEGEE. The CDR3 runs 14 residues. The DNA of the CDR3 is TGTGCCAGCGGCTCTATGGAAAGGGATCAGCCCCAGCATTTT. Protein product: CASGSMERDQPQHF.

This clonotype has a handful of counts. V usage is TRBV20-1 and J usage is TRBJ2-3, with 9 bases matching TRBD2. This CDR3 contains 16 residues. From germline, CDR1 is DFQATT and CDR2 SNEGSKA (reference sequence). J was trimmed by 2 bases and V by 7 bases; bases with no gene match: 13. CDR3 region: CSVGGGGRIFTDTQYF. In DNA form, the CDR3 reads TGCAGTGTCGGCGGGGGGGGACGGATTTTCACAGATACGCAGTATTTT.

This chain links TRBV5-4 with TRBJ1-2; TRBD1 might be the D (5 bases). Trimming took 0 bases from V and 6 from J, leaving 9 bases between them. The CDR3 spans 13 residues. CDR1 and CDR2 from the germline V gene are SGHNT and YYREEE (reference sequence). For the CDR3, the DNA is TGTGCCAGCAGCTTGGTCTCAGGGAATGGCTACACCTTC. It is translated as CASSLVSGNGYTF.

J is TRBJ1-1 and V is TRBV2; TRBD1 matches 9 bases. With V trimmed by 5 bases and J by 7 bases, 11 bases remained unmatched. Germline assignment: CDR1 SNHLY and CDR2 FYNNEI. The CDR3 is made up of 15 amino acids. The CDR3 spells CASSRDRAAWGEAFF. CDR3 bases: TGTGCCAGCAGTCGGGACAGGGCAGCGTGGGGTGAAGCTTTCTTT.

V gene TRBV25-1 combines with J gene TRBJ1-6; TRBD1 matches 8 bases. The germline V gene encodes CDR1 MGHDK and CDR2 SYGVNS. V lost 2 bases and J lost 7; bases outside the gene matches: 19. This CDR3 is built from 20 residues. CDR3 sequence (DNA): TGTGCCAGCAGTGAAAGTATCGGCGGGACAGGCGCGGGGAAGAATTCACCCCTCCACTTT. Translated, it gives CASSESIGGTGAGKNSPLHF.

The sample holds a few counts of this clonotype. V and J are TRBV19 and TRBJ2-7, with TRBD1 identical over 9 bases. CDR3 length equals 13 residues. The ends lost 3 bases at V and 5 bases at J; junction bases unmatched: 2. The V gene's germline CDR1 is LNHDA and CDR2 SQIVND (reference sequence). CDR3 region: CASSMNRGHEQYF. The CDR3, as DNA: TGTGCCAGTAGTATGAACAGGGGGCACGAGCAGTACTTC. The whole variable domain, remainder taken from reference TRBV19 and TRBJ2-7, is DGGITQSPKYLFRKEGQNVTLSCEQNLNHDAMYWYRQDPGQGLRLIYYSQIVNDFQKGDIAEGYSVSREKKESFPLTVTSAQKNPTAFYLCASSMNRGHEQYFGPGTRLTVT.

The V and J genes are TRBV7-6 and TRBJ1-2, with 8 bases identical to TRBD1. J was trimmed by 8 bases and V by 3 bases; bases with no gene match: 2. The CDR3 is made up of 12 amino acids. Germline assignment: CDR1 SGHVS and CDR2 FNYEAQ. The CDR3 loop reads CASSFRTGGYTF. For the CDR3, the DNA is TGTGCCAGCAGCTTCAGGACAGGGGGCTACACCTTC.

This clonotype has only a few counts. V is TRBV29-1 and J is TRBJ1-2; D is possibly TRBD1 (5 bases). Trimming removed 3 bases at V and 9 bases at J, with 14 bases between. The CDR3 totals 12 residues. Germline V lookup: CDR1 SQVTM, CDR2 ANQGSEA. CDR3 in amino acids: CSVEGEPYSYTF. CDR3 DNA sequence: TGCAGCGTTGAGGGGGAGCCCTACAGCTACACCTTC.

This clonotype was recorded many times. The chain couples TRBV28 to TRBJ2-5; 7 nucleotides line up with TRBD1. Germline loops: CDR1 MDHEN, CDR2 SYDVKM. The CDR3 is 14 residues long. The J segment lost 4 bases and the V segment lost 0 bases, leaving 2 bases of the junction unmatched. The CDR3 DNA is TGTGCCAGCAGTTTATGGGCAGGGGGAGAGACCCAGTACTTC. Protein: CASSLWAGGETQYF.

This clonotype was detected many times. The chain is built from TRBV14 and TRBJ2-7; the D call may be TRBD1 or TRBD2 (5 bases each). Trimming removed 4 bases from V and 2 bases from J, with 15 bases in between. The CDR3 has 15 amino acids. Germline V gene data show CDR1 as SGHDN and CDR2 as FVKESK. The CDR3 protein is CASSRDGQWAYEQYF. As DNA, the CDR3 is TGTGCCAGCAGCCGGGACGGCCAGTGGGCCTACGAGCAGTACTTC.

This clonotype was counted only a few times. The chain has TRBV9 and TRBJ2-5; 8 positions match TRBD2. Germline V gene lookup returns CDR1 SGDLS and CDR2 YYNGEE. V shed 0 bases, J shed 0 bases, and the junction held 4 bases outside the gene matches. The CDR3 totals 16 residues. As DNA, the CDR3 is TGTGCCAGCAGCGTAGCGGGCGGGGGGTACCAAGAGACCCAGTACTTC. Amino acids: CASSVAGGGYQETQYF. Supplemented by reference TRBV9 and TRBJ2-5, the full variable domain reads DSGVTQTPKHLITATGQRVTLRCSPRSGDLSVYWYQQSLDQGLQFLIQYYNGEERAKGNILERFSAQQFPDLHSELNLSSLELGDSALYFCASSVAGGGYQETQYFGPGTRLLVL.

The table lists this clonotype with many counts. The chain is built from TRBV19 and TRBJ1-3, with D perhaps matching TRBD1 (5 bases). Trimming took 3 bases from V and 7 from J, leaving 22 bases between them. Germline V gene lookup returns CDR1 LNHDA and CDR2 SQIVND (reference sequence). The CDR3 runs 17 residues. DNA for the CDR3: TGTGCCAGTAGTATTATAGTTCAGGGTCGGTCGTGGAACACCATATATTTT. Translation: CASSIIVQGRSWNTIYF. Full variable domain (outside the CDR3, taken from reference TRBV19 and TRBJ1-3): DGGITQSPKYLFRKEGQNVTLSCEQNLNHDAMYWYRQDPGQGLRLIYYSQIVNDFQKGDIAEGYSVSREKKESFPLTVTSAQKNPTAFYLCASSIIVQGRSWNTIYFGEGSWLTVV.

A few counts support this clonotype. The V call is TRBV28, the J call TRBJ2-7; possible D gene TRBD1, 6 bases. The germline V and J ends were trimmed by 5 bases and 6 bases, with 20 bases remaining between them. Per the germline V gene, CDR1 is MDHEN and CDR2 is SYDVKM. The CDR3 has 15 residues. For the CDR3, the DNA is TGTGCCAGCAGTGTTCCGGGACATCCCTCCCTCGAGCAGTACTTC. Amino acid sequence: CASSVPGHPSLEQYF.

Concerning this clonotype: A read error may produce the germline difference seen at one junction end. This chain links TRBV7-9 with TRBJ2-7; D perhaps matches TRBD2 (5 bases). The germline V gene has CDR1 SEHNR and CDR2 FQNEAQ (reference sequence). CDR3 length: 14 residues. CDR3: CAGSLGLSSYEQYF. DNA of the CDR3: TGTGCCGGCAGCCTAGGACTCAGCTCCTACGAGCAATACTTC.

The sample holds many counts of this clonotype. The chain carries TRBV7-9 and TRBJ2-7; D could derive from TRBD1 or TRBD2 (5 bases each). The CDR3 is 13 amino acids. Per germline, CDR1 SEHNR and CDR2 FQNEAQ (reference sequence). V lost 5 bases and J 5 bases, leaving 13 bases between the germline ends. CDR3 amino acids: CASSLTGTHEQYF. The CDR3 bases are TGTGCCAGCAGCCTCACCGGGACCCACGAGCAGTACTTC.

In this sample, this clonotype turned up a few times. This sequence joins TRBV3-1 and TRBJ1-2; no definite D call. The length of the CDR3 is 15 residues. Germline V lookup: CDR1 LGHDT, CDR2 YNNKEL (reference sequence). V was clipped by 0 bases and J by 4 bases, with 12 bases between them. DNA of the CDR3: TGTGCCAGCAGCCAAGATGGAGGGTATAGCTATGGCTACACCTTC. Translated: CASSQDGGYSYGYTF.

Remarks on this clonotype: This may arise from a read error, as a much more abundant clone is one base away. V and J are TRBV20-1 and TRBJ1-1; no clear D gene. V dropped 7 bases and J dropped 0 bases, with 15 bases sitting between them. The germline V gene encodes CDR1 DFQATT and CDR2 SNEGSKA (reference sequence). The CDR3 extends over 14 amino acids. The DNA of the CDR3 is TGCAGTGACTCCGTACACGGAATGAACACTGAAGCTTTCTTT. This gives the protein CSDSVHGMNTEAFF.

This clonotype appeared many times. The chain joins TRBV7-2 to TRBJ1-1; 7 bases match TRBD1. The CDR3 is made up of 15 amino acids. V shed 1 base and J 3 bases; nucleotides not matched to a gene: 5. Germline V gene data show CDR1 as SGHTA and CDR2 as FQGNSA. The CDR3 coding sequence is TGTGCCAGCAGCTTAGTCGGGACAGACTACACTGAAGCTTTCTTT. Encoded protein: CASSLVGTDYTEAFF.

The chain uses TRBV7-3 and TRBJ2-7, with TRBD1 as a possible D gene (6 bases). Germline V CDR1 and CDR2: SGHTA, FQGTGA. Trimming shortened V by 2 bases and J by 4 bases, and 12 bases separated the two germline ends. The CDR3 is 14 amino acids. The DNA of the CDR3 is TGTGCCAGCAGCTTAGTGATAGGGACATACGAGCAGTACTTC. It yields the protein CASSLVIGTYEQYF.

This sequence joins TRBV4-2 and TRBJ2-1; 11 nucleotides agree with TRBD2. Germline CDR1 LGHNA, CDR2 YNFKEQ. Trimming took 4 bases from V and 7 from J; bases not matched to a gene: 6. This CDR3 has 15 amino acids. This CDR3 is CASSLSGGGFNEQFF. CDR3 coding DNA: TGTGCCAGCAGCCTTAGCGGGGGGGGTTTTAATGAGCAGTTCTTC.